Following are 5 T cell receptor beta chains from one sample sequenced in a study of shared clonotypes between healthy human individuals. The repertoire was sequenced with immunoSEQ multiplex PCR; TCRdb's copy has only in-frame clones and lacks some. In the table there are about 980,000 clones, 76% of which are singletons. Sequencing was carried out using memory CD4+ T cells sorted from blood. Subset described: CD45RA-negative fraction. These receptors were taken from a man between 18 and 29 years old in good health.

This chain links TRBV6-1 with TRBJ1-3; 7 nucleotides line up with TRBD1. The CDR3 totals 17 residues. Germline CDR1 is MNHNS and CDR2 is SASEGT. After removal of 4 bases from V and 0 bases from J, the junction contained 9 bases not matched to a gene. DNA for the CDR3: TGTGCCAGCAGTGTACAACAGGGGTCGAGCTCTGGAAACACCATATATTTT. This encodes CASSVQQGSSSGNTIYF.

The chain couples TRBV2 to TRBJ1-2; D is perhaps TRBD1 (6 bases). Per the germline V gene, CDR1 is SNHLY and CDR2 is FYNNEI. The V and J ends lost 4 bases and 6 bases respectively, with 12 bases between them. This CDR3 is built from 13 residues. CDR3 loop: CASSATGYNGYTF. CDR3 bases: TGTGCCAGCAGTGCAACAGGGTACAATGGCTACACCTTC. The whole variable domain, remainder taken from reference TRBV2 and TRBJ1-2, is EPEVTQTPSHQVTQMGQEVILRCVPISNHLYFYWYRQILGQKVEFLVSFYNNEISEKSEIFDDQFSVERPDGSNFTLKIRSTKLEDSAMYFCASSATGYNGYTFGSGTRLTVV.

V usage is TRBV18 and J usage is TRBJ1-2, with D possibly matching TRBD1 (5 bases). The germline CDR1 and CDR2 sequences are KGHSH and LQKENI. This CDR3 contains 15 residues. V was shortened by 2 bases and J by 0 bases, with 10 bases between the two germline ends. The CDR3: CASSPEMGPNYGYTF. CDR3 sequence (DNA): TGTGCCAGCTCACCAGAGATGGGACCTAACTATGGCTACACCTTC.

A remark on this clone: This same CDR3 is encoded by further DNA sequences in the sample. V usage is TRBV27 and J usage is TRBJ1-5; unclear D gene. Germline V gene sequence: CDR1 MNHEY, CDR2 SMNVEV (reference sequence). V was clipped by 2 bases and J by 2 bases, with 4 bases between them. The CDR3 has 13 residues. The CDR3 DNA sequence: TGTGCCAGCAGTTTAAAAGGCAATCAGCCCCAGCATTTT. Residues: CASSLKGNQPQHF.

The V call is TRBV30, the J call TRBJ2-7; 10 nucleotides align to TRBD2. This CDR3 is built from 16 residues. The J segment lost 0 bases and the V segment lost 2 bases, leaving 7 bases of the junction unmatched. Germline V gives CDR1 GTSNPN, CDR2 SVGIG (reference sequence). CDR3 sequence (DNA): TGTGCCTGGAGTCCAAACCTAGCGGGGGACTCCTACGAGCAGTACTTC. This codes for CAWSPNLAGDSYEQYF.